Listed below are T cell receptor beta chains from one sample, sequenced in a study of OX40 agonist ivuxolimab in advanced cancers. The method was immunoSEQ multiplex PCR; TCRdb's version includes in-frame clones alone and lacks a portion of them. The sample consists of tens of thousands of clones, 90% of them appearing once. The sequenced sample was CD4+ or CD8+ T cells sorted from blood, obtained in a trial of the OX40 agonist ivuxolimab. Receptors were obtained from an adult with an advanced solid tumor such as melanoma, head and neck, liver or kidney cancer. Both conserved end residues are trimmed from each CDR3. D genes are given only for firm matches.

CDR3aa	v_gene	len	d_gene	j_gene
ASSDRATNYGYT	TRBV6-4	12	TRBD1	TRBJ1-2
ASSVAQGSNSPLH	TRBV9	13	-	TRBJ1-6
ASSQFREMVDTQY	TRBV4-1	13	-	TRBJ2-3
ASSDGDSNQPQH	TRBV2	12	-	TRBJ1-5
ASRTGDLSEAF	TRBV10-2	11	TRBD1	TRBJ1-1
ASSRPSPTNEKLF	TRBV23-1	13	-	TRBJ1-4
ASSLLGGDYEQY	TRBV5-1	12	-	TRBJ2-7
ASSTPAGLEQY	TRBV28	11	TRBD2	TRBJ2-7
ASSIGGVNTEAF	TRBV19	12	-	TRBJ1-1
ASRRGGEAF	TRBV27	9	-	TRBJ1-1
ASSRQLAGAIDEQY	TRBV7-6	14	TRBD2	TRBJ2-7
ASSSLMGNTEAF	TRBV6-6	12	-	TRBJ1-1
SVDSGEQF	TRBV29-1	8	-	TRBJ2-1
ASGTGETQY	TRBV27	9	TRBD1	TRBJ2-5
ASSLGQGPTEAF	TRBV5-1	12	-	TRBJ1-1
ASSLVHLEEAQY	TRBV5-4	12	-	TRBJ2-5
VSEGMNTEAF	TRBV19	10	-	TRBJ1-1
ASSQKLGSEQF	TRBV4-2	11	-	TRBJ2-1
ASSILVDTTTGELF	TRBV19	14	-	TRBJ2-2
SVGADRGFGYT	TRBV29-1	11	TRBD1	TRBJ1-2
ASSIGLLYEQY	TRBV19	11	-	TRBJ2-7
ASSDITTEQY	TRBV7-9	10	-	TRBJ2-7
ASSEEIEGRGQGDGYT	TRBV2	16	TRBD1	TRBJ1-2
ASSSLAGAPYNEQF	TRBV27	14	TRBD2	TRBJ2-1
ASSADRDRFEAF	TRBV19	12	-	TRBJ1-1
ASSDQGASQETQY	TRBV10-2	13	TRBD1	TRBJ2-5
ASSAGIGTDTQY	TRBV2	12	-	TRBJ2-3
SVEDRLAGGGEQY	TRBV29-1	13	TRBD2	TRBJ2-7
ASSWGPRDTQY	TRBV11-2	11	-	TRBJ2-3
ASSLGQGLDNEQF	TRBV7-9	13	-	TRBJ2-1
ASSPESGTEISNQPQH	TRBV11-3	16	TRBD1	TRBJ1-5
ASSPGSTDTQY	TRBV4-1	11	-	TRBJ2-3
ASSGEAGDTDTQY	TRBV5-4	13	TRBD2	TRBJ2-3
ASSQDYEGGSNQPQH	TRBV4-1	15	TRBD1	TRBJ1-5
ASRRDFSYEQY	TRBV27	11	-	TRBJ2-7
ASSFSGATYEQY	TRBV5-4	12	TRBD2	TRBJ2-7
ASSKVGQENQPQH	TRBV21-1	13	-	TRBJ1-5
ATHTYNEQF	TRBV28	9	-	TRBJ2-1
ASSPQLLQPQH	TRBV4-1	11	-	TRBJ1-5
ASSFRGGNQPQH	TRBV5-4	12	-	TRBJ1-5
ASSQGTSGAYNEQF	TRBV4-1	14	TRBD2	TRBJ2-1
ASSFGVRLYNSPLH	TRBV7-2	14	-	TRBJ1-6
ASSVDGLPNQPQH	TRBV9	13	-	TRBJ1-5
ASSLLSPGELF	TRBV7-6	11	-	TRBJ2-2
ASSNYQGDEQF	TRBV6-5	11	TRBD1	TRBJ2-1
ASSLGGQGTDTQY	TRBV5-1	13	TRBD1	TRBJ2-3
ASSQDHNGNYGYT	TRBV14	13	-	TRBJ1-2
SVGSLYNEQF	TRBV29-1	10	-	TRBJ2-1
ASTNELDRGSYGYT	TRBV5-4	14	TRBD1	TRBJ1-2
ATKGGGQPSYEQY	TRBV27	13	-	TRBJ2-7
ASSDGTMDTGELF	TRBV28	13	TRBD2	TRBJ2-2
ASSSLDPVMGEQY	TRBV13	13	-	TRBJ2-7
ASSQSGGHYDYT	TRBV13	12	-	TRBJ1-2
ASYSPHPPYEQY	TRBV6-1	12	-	TRBJ2-7
ASSIFGGNGGKTEAF	TRBV19	15	-	TRBJ1-1
ASSLDRSRNSPLH	TRBV5-4	13	-	TRBJ1-6
ASSHREGVYNEQF	TRBV4-1	13	-	TRBJ2-1
ASSPPLTGKRDNEQF	TRBV7-8	15	-	TRBJ2-1